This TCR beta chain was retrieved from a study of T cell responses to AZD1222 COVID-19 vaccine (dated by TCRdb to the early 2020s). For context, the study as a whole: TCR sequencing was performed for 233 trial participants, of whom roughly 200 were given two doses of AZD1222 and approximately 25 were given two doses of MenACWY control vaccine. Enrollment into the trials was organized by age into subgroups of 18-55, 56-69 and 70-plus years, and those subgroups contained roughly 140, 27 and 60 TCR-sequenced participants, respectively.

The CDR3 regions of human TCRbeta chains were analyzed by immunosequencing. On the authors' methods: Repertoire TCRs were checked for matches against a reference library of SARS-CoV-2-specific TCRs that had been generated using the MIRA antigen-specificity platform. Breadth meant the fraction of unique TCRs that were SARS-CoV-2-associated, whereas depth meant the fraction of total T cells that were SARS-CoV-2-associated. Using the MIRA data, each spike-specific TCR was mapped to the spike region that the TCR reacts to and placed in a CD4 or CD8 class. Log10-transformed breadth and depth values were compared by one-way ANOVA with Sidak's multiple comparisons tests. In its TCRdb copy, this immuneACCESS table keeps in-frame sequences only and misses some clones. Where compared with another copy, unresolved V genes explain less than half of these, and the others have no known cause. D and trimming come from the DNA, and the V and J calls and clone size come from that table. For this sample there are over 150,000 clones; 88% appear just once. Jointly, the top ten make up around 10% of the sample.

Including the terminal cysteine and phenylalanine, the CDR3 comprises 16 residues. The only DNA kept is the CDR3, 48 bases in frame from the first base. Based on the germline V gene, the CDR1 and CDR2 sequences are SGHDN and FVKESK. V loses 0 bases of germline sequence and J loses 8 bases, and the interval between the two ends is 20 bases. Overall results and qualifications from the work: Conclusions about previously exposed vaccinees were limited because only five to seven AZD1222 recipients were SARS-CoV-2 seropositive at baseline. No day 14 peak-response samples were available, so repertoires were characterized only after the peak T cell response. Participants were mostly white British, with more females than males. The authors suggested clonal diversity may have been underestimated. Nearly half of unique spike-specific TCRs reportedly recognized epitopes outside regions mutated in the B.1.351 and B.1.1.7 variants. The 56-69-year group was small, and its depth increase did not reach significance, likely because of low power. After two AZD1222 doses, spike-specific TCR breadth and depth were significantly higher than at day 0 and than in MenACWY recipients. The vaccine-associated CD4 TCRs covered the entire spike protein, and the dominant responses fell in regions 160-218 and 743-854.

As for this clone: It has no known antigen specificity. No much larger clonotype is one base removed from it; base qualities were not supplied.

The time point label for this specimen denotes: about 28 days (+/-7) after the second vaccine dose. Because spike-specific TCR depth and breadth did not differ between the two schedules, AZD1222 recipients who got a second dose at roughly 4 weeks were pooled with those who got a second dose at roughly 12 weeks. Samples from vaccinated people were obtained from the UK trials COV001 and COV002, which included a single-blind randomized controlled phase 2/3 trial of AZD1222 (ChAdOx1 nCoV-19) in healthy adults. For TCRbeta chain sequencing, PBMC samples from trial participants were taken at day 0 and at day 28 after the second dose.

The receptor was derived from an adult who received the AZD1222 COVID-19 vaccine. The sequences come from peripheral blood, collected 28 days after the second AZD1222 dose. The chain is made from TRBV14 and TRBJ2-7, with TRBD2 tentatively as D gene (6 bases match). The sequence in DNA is TGTGCCAGCAGCCAAGACCGGATAGGAGGGGTTTACCAGCAGTACTTC. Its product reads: CASSQDRIGGVYQQYF.